In this sample, the clone carrying this T cell receptor (beta chain) turned up once. Its antigen is not identified. The germline CDR1 and CDR2 sequences are SEHNR and FQNEAQ (reference sequence). CDR3 length equals 15 residues. Trimming stripped 2 bases from V and 4 bases from J, with 14 bases between. These data are taken from a study of blood T cells in healthy people across ages. Next came a second PCR, run for 7 to 11 cycles, which used a sample-barcoded 5' primer along with a J-beta primer mix. TCRdb called the 5' RACE reads again in MiXCR, with one record for every CDR3 protein. The sample has roughly 860,000 distinct CDR3 sequences; 60% to 80% are singletons. Study-wide results and limits: Per-million-T-cell TCR beta diversity fell roughly linearly with age.

Sequenced material: blood. V is TRBV7-9 and J is TRBJ1-2; D is undetermined. The clonotype was recovered from a man aged 25 to 45 in good health. The CDR3 spells CASSLSAQIIYGYTF. The CDR3 bases are TGTGCCAGCAGCTTAAGCGCACAGATTATCTATGGCTACACCTTC. The variable domain in full, with the rest retrieved from reference TRBV7-9 and TRBJ1-2, is DTGVSQNPRHKITKRGQNVTFRCDPISEHNRLYWYRQTLGQGPEFLTYFQNEAQLEKSRLLSDRFSAERPKGSFSTLEIQRTEQGDSAMYLCASSLSAQIIYGYTFGSGTRLTVV.